This T cell receptor beta chain was identified during a study of T cell changes during pregnancy in multiple sclerosis. Repertoires were generated with immunoSEQ multiplex PCR, while TCRdb's copy carries only in-frame clones and drops some. The sample records approximately 30,000 clones, approximately 92% being singletons. The CDR3 totals 14 residues. Germline CDR1 reads MNHEY; CDR2 reads SMNVEV (reference sequence). The junction had 8 bases not matched to a gene; V was cut back by 5 bases and J by 5 bases. This clonotype was sampled from a female donor with multiple sclerosis, enrolled in a pregnancy study. The starting material was CD8+ T cells from peripheral blood mononuclear cells, obtained in the second trimester of pregnancy. The rearrangement uses TRBV27 and TRBJ1-1, with 7 bases lining up with TRBD1. In nucleotides, the CDR3 is TGTGCCAGCAGTGTACGACAGGGCGGGACTGAAGCTTTCTTT. Translating it yields CASSVRQGGTEAFF.